The 8 T cell receptor beta chains listed next were all sequenced from one sample in a study of T cells in Graves' hyperthyroidism and ophthalmopathy. Authors of the study amplified TCR beta CDR3 regions from RNA transcripts. A set of HTBI primers served as the primers for a first-round RT-PCR of the TCR CDR3. TCRdb fed the multiplex PCR reads into MiXCR, producing one record per CDR3 protein. The sample consists of approximately 260,000 distinct CDR3 sequences, roughly 15% of them appearing once. Sequenced sample: blood. The receptors were sampled from a woman in her forties or fifties with Graves' hyperthyroidism that later progressed to Graves' ophthalmopathy.

The gene calls are TRBV7-2 and TRBJ2-1, with 8 bases lining up with TRBD1. The CDR3 runs 16 residues. With V trimmed by 0 bases and J by 4 bases, 5 bases remained unmatched. Looked up from germline, CDR1 is SGHTA and CDR2 is FQGNSA. This CDR3 is CASSLAGTGLYNEQFF. The CDR3 DNA follows: TGTGCCAGCAGCTTAGCCGGGACAGGCCTTTACAATGAGCAGTTCTTC. The full variable domain, completed using reference TRBV7-2 and TRBJ2-1, is GAGVSQSPSNKVTEKGKDVELRCDPISGHTALYWYRQSLGQGLEFLIYFQGNSAPDKSGLPSDRFSAERTGGSVSTLTIQRTQQEDSAVYLCASSLAGTGLYNEQFFGPGTRLTVL.

This clonotype was counted many times. This chain joins TRBV5-1 and TRBJ2-5, with TRBD1 identical over 7 bases. Germline values: CDR1 SGHRS, CDR2 YFSETQ. This CDR3 spans 14 amino acids. With 4 bases clipped from V and 2 bases from J, the junction kept 5 bases outside the gene matches. The chain's CDR3 is CASSTGQDQETQYF. The CDR3 bases are TGCGCCAGCAGCACCGGACAGGATCAAGAGACCCAGTACTTC.

The J gene is TRBJ2-1, the V gene TRBV29-1, with TRBD2 identical over 8 bases. The CDR3 contains 21 residues. In germline, CDR1 is SQVTM, CDR2 ANQGSEA. J lost 8 bases, V lost 3 bases, and 30 bases had no gene match. CDR3 nucleotide sequence: TGCAGCGTTGACCCGTCGGGGATCGGGAGGGCCTTTTTCCTACCCTCCCATGAGCAGTTCTTC. This sequence encodes CSVDPSGIGRAFFLPSHEQFF.

In nucleotides, the CDR3 is TGTGCCAGCAGCTTACCCTTCTCTGGAAACACCATATATTTT. As protein: CASSLPFSGNTIYF. This rearrangement joins TRBV7-2 to TRBJ1-3; D is undetermined. The CDR3 totals 14 residues. Looked up from germline, CDR1 is SGHTA and CDR2 is FQGNSA. V was clipped by 2 bases and J by 0 bases, with 5 bases between them. The full variable domain, completed using reference TRBV7-2 and TRBJ1-3, is GAGVSQSPSNKVTEKGKDVELRCDPISGHTALYWYRQSLGQGLEFLIYFQGNSAPDKSGLPSDRFSAERTGGSVSTLTIQRTQQEDSAVYLCASSLPFSGNTIYFGEGSWLTVV.

This clonotype was seen a handful of times. V and J are TRBV5-6 and TRBJ2-5; TRBD1 might be the D (6 bases). Trimming cost V 4 bases and J 1 base, with 14 bases left between them. The CDR3 loop spans 15 amino acids. CDR1 and CDR2 (germline): SGHDT, YYEEEE. CDR3 bases: TGTGCCAGCAGCCCAGGGGCTCCCGGCCAAGAGACCCAGTACTTC. Translation gives CASSPGAPGQETQYF. Full variable domain (rest looked up from reference TRBV5-6 and TRBJ2-5): DAGVTQSPTHLIKTRGQQVTLRCSPKSGHDTVSWYQQALGQGPQFIFQYYEEEERQRGNFPDRFSGHQFPNYSSELNVNALLLGDSALYLCASSPGAPGQETQYFGPGTRLLVL.

This clonotype has ten or more counts. The V call is TRBV2, the J call TRBJ2-7; 14 nucleotides agree with TRBD2. Per the germline V gene, CDR1 is SNHLY and CDR2 is FYNNEI. This CDR3 has 14 residues. With 5 bases clipped from V and 7 bases from J, the junction kept 4 bases outside the gene matches. CDR3 bases: TGTGCCAGCAGTACGACTAGCGGGAGGGGTGAGCAGTACTTC. Translated: CASSTTSGRGEQYF. The full variable domain, its missing parts supplied by reference TRBV2 and TRBJ2-7, is EPEVTQTPSHQVTQMGQEVILRCVPISNHLYFYWYRQILGQKVEFLVSFYNNEISEKSEIFDDQFSVERPDGSNFTLKIRSTKLEDSAMYFCASSTTSGRGEQYFGPGTRLTVT.

The chain uses TRBV2 and TRBJ1-4; 7 bases match TRBD1. V was pared by 10 bases and J by 1 base, with 9 bases of the junction left unmatched. Germline V CDR1 and CDR2: SNHLY, FYNNEI. The CDR3 is 15 amino acids. DNA for the CDR3: TGTGCCATCAACACAGGGGACGGAACTAATGAAAAACTGTTTTTT. This translates into CAINTGDGTNEKLFF.

This clonotype was counted at least ten times. The rearrangement joins TRBV10-3 to TRBJ1-4, with a tentative D call TRBD1 (5 bases). The CDR3 covers 14 residues. Trimming removed 8 bases from V and 8 bases from J, with 18 bases in between. Germline V gene sequence: CDR1 ENHRY, CDR2 SYGVKD. CDR3 sequence reads: CAISEPPRGEKLFF. The CDR3 bases are TGTGCCATCTCCGAGCCACCCCGGGGGGAAAAACTGTTTTTT.